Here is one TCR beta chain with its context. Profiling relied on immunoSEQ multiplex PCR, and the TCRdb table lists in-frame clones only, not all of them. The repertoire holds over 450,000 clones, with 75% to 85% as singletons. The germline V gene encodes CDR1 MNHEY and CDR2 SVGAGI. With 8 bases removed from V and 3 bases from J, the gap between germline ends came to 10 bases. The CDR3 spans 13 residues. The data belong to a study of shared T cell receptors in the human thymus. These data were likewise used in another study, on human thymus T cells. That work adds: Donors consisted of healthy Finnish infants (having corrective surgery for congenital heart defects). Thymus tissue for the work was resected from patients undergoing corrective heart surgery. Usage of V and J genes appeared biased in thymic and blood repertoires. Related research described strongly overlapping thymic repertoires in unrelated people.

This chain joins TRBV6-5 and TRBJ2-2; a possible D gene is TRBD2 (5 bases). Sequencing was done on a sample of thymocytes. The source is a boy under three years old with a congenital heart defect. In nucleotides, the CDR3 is TGTGCCAGCGGAGCGGACTACACCGGGGAGCTGTTTTTT. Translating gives CASGADYTGELFF.